The entry that follows covers one T cell receptor (beta chain) sequence. These data originate in a study of blood T cell repertoires in COVID-19. Study overall: Sources were T cells, B-cell-depleted T cells, or PBMCs; the material itself was cDNA or gDNA.

CDR3 length: 16 residues. CDR1 and CDR2 (germline): MGHRA, YSYEKL. Losses at the gene ends were 2 bases for V and 5 bases for J; bases not matched to a gene: 6. Sequencing used immunoSEQ multiplex PCR; TCRdb keeps in-frame clones, though not all of them. Of approximately 150,000 clones in the sample, approximately 80% were seen once. Sequencing was carried out using PBMCs or T cells enriched from blood (not recorded which). The TCR sequence derives from a man between 65 and 79 years old who had been exposed to COVID-19. The chain combines TRBV4-1 with TRBJ2-1; 10 bases agree with TRBD1. CDR3 nucleotides: TGCGCCAGCAGCCAAAATACCGGGACAGGGGACAATGAGCAGTTCTTC. Translated: CASSQNTGTGDNEQFF.